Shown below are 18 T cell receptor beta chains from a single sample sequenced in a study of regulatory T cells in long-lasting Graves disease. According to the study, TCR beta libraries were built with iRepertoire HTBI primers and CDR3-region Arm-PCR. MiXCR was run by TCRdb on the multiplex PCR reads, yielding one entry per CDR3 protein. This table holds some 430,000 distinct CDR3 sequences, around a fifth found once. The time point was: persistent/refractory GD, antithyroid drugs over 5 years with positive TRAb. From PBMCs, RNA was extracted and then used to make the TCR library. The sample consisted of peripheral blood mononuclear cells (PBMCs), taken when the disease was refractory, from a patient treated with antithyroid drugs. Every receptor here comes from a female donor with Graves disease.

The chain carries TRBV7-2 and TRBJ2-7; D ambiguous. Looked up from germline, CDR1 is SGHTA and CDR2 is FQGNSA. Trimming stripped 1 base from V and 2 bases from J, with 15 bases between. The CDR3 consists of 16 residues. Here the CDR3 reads CASSLGERRSPYEQYF. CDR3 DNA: TGTGCCAGCAGCTTAGGAGAACGTCGATCACCCTACGAGCAGTACTTC.

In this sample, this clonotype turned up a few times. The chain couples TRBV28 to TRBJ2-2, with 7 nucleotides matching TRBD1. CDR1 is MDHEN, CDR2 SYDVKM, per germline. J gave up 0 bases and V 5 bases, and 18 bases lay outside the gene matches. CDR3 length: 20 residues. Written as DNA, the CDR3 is TGTGCCAGCAGTCATAGATCAATAAAGGGACAGAGGGCGAACACCGGGGAGCTGTTTTTT. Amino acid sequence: CASSHRSIKGQRANTGELFF.

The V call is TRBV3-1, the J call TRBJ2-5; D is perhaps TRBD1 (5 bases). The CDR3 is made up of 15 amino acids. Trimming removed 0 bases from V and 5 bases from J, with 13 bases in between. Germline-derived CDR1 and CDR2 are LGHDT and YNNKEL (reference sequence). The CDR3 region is CASSQDVGLRETQYF. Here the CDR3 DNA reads TGTGCCAGCAGCCAAGATGTGGGGCTGAGGGAGACCCAGTACTTC.

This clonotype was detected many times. The CDR3: CASNPEGLGGETQYF. The CDR3 DNA follows: TGTGCCAGCAACCCCGAGGGACTAGGTGGGGAGACCCAGTACTTC. The chain couples TRBV9 to TRBJ2-5, with 8 bases that match TRBD2. Germline CDR1 SGDLS, CDR2 YYNGEE. The length of the CDR3 is 15 residues. With V trimmed by 6 bases and J by 5 bases, 12 bases remained unmatched.

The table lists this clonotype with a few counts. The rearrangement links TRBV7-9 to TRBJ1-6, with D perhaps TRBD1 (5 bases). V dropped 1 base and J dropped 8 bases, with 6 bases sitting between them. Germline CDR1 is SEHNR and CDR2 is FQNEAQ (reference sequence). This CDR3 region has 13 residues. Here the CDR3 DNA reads TGTGCCAGCAGCTTAGGCAGGGATTCACCCCTCCACTTT. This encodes CASSLGRDSPLHF.

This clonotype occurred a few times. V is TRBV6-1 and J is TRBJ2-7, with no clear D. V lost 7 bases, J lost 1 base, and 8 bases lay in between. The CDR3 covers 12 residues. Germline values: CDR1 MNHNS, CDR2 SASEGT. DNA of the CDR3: TGTGCCAGCACTAAAGGTTCCTACGAGCAGTACTTC. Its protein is CASTKGSYEQYF.

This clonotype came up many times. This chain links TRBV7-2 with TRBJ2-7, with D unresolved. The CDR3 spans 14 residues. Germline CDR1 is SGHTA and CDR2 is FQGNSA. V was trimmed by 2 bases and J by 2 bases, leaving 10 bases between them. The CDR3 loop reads CASSLSDTTYEQYF. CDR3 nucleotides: TGTGCCAGCAGCTTATCCGACACCACCTACGAGCAGTACTTC.

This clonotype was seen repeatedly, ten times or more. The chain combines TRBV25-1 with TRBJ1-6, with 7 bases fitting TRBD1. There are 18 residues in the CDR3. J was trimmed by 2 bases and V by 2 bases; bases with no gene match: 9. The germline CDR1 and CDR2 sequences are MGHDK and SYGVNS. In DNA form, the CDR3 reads TGTGCCAGCAGTGAAGCCCCGAGGGGGCGAACCTATAATTCACCCCTCCACTTT. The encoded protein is CASSEAPRGRTYNSPLHF.

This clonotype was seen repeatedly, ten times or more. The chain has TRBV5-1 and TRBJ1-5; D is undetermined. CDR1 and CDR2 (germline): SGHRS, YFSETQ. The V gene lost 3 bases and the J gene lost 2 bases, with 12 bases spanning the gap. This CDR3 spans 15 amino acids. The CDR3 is CASSSGPLGNQPQHF. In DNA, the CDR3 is TGCGCCAGCAGCTCCGGACCGCTTGGCAATCAGCCCCAGCATTTT.

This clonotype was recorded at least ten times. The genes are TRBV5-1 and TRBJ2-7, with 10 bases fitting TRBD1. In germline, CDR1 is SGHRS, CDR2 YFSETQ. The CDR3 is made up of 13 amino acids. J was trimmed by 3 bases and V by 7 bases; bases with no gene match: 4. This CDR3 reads CASGQGGGYEQYF. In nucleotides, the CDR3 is TGCGCCAGCGGACAGGGGGGCGGCTACGAGCAGTACTTC.

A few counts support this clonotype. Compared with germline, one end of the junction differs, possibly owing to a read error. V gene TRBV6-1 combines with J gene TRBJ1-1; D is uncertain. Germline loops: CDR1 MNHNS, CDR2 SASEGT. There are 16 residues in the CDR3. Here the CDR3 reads CASSQAVGSLNTEAFF. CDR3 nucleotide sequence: TGTGCCAGCAGTCAAGCGGTGGGCAGTCTGAACACTGAAGCTTTCTTT.

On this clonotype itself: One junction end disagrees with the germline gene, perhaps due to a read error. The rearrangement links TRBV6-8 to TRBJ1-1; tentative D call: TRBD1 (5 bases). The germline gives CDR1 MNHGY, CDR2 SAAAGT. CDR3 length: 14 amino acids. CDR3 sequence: CVSSAPGLRTEAFF. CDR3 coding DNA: TGTGTCAGCAGTGCTCCAGGGCTTCGAACTGAAGCTTTCTTT.

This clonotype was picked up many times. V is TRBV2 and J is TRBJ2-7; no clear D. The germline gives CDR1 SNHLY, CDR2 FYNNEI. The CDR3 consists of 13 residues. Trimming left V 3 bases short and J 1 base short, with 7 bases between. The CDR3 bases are TGTGCCAGCAGTGAGGCAGTTTCCTACGAGCAGTACTTC. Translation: CASSEAVSYEQYF.

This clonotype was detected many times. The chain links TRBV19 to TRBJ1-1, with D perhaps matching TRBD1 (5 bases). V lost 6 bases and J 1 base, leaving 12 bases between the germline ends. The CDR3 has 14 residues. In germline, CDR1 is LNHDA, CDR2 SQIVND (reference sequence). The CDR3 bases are TGTGCCAGTAGGATGGACACCTCGAACACTGAAGCTTTCTTT. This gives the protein CASRMDTSNTEAFF.

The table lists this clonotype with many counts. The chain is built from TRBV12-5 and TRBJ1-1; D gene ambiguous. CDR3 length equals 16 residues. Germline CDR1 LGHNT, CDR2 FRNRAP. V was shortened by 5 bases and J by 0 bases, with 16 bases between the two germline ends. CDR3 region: CASGPERGQMNTEAFF. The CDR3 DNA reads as TGTGCTAGTGGTCCCGAACGAGGCCAGATGAACACTGAAGCTTTCTTT. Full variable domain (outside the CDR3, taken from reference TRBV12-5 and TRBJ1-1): DARVTQTPRHKVTEMGQEVTMRCQPILGHNTVFWYRQTMMQGLELLAYFRNRAPLDDSGMPKDRFSAEMPDATLATLKIQPSEPRDSAVYFCASGPERGQMNTEAFFGQGTRLTVV.

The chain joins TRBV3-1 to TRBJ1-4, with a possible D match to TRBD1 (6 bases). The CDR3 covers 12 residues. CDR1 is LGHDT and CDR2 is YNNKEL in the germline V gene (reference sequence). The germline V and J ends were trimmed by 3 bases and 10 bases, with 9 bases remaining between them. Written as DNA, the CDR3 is TGTGCCAGCAGCCAGACGACAGGAAAACTGTTTTTT. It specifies CASSQTTGKLFF.

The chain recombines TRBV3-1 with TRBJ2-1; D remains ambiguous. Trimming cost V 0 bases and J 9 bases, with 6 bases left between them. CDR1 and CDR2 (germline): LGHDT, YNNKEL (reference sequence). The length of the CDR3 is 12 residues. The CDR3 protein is CASSQDWGEQFF. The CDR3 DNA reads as TGTGCCAGCAGCCAAGATTGGGGTGAGCAGTTCTTC.

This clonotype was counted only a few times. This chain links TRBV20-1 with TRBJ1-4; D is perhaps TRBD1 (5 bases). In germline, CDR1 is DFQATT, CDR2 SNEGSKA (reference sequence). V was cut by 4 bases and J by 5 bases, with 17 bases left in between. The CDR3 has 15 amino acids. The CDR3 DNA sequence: TGCAGTGCTAAGGACATTTTCGGACCCAATGAAAAACTGTTTTTT. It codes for CSAKDIFGPNEKLFF.